This is a list of T cell receptor beta chains from one sample in a study of cytomegalovirus exposure and HLA in healthy donors. Profiling relied on immunoSEQ multiplex PCR, and the TCRdb table lists in-frame clones only, not all of them. The sample records 100,000 to 150,000 clones, roughly 84% being singletons. Material for sequencing was PBMCs. These receptors originate from a boy between 5 and 17 years old in good health and CMV-seronegative. CDR3s include the opening cysteine and the closing phenylalanine or tryptophan. The order of the fields is clone size, V gene, D gene, J gene, CDR3 length, CDR3 protein, CDR3 DNA. A D gene is named only where the DNA matches it firmly. Size values are once, few and many counts, or a class for expanded clones, and some rows have none.

once,TRBV27,TRBD1,TRBJ1-6,14,CASSWDRGDSPLHF,TGTGCCAGCAGTTGGGACAGGGGAGATTCACCCCTCCACTTT
NA,TRBV27,NA,TRBJ2-1,14,CASSATTAGNEQFF,TGTGCCAGCAGTGCGACAACGGCGGGAAATGAGCAGTTCTTC
NA,TRBV10-3,NA,TRBJ2-3,12,CAISEEWDTQYF,TGTGCCATCAGTGAGGAGTGGGATACGCAGTATTTT
NA,TRBV7-2,TRBD2,TRBJ2-7,14,CASSLRGGLDEQYF,TGTGCCAGCAGCTTACGGGGGGGGCTTGACGAGCAGTACTTC
once,TRBV13,TRBD1,TRBJ1-5,15,CASSSDREENQPQHF,TGTGCCAGCAGCTCCGACAGGGAGGAAAATCAGCCCCAGCATTTT
NA,TRBV5-1,TRBD2,TRBJ2-1,16,CASSLRRLAGEQGQFF,TGCGCCAGCAGCTTGAGGCGGCTAGCGGGGGAGCAAGGGCAGTTCTTC
NA,TRBV7-2,NA,TRBJ1-1,15,CASSWRTAMNTEAFF,TGTGCCAGCAGCTGGAGAACCGCTATGAACACTGAAGCTTTCTTT
NA,TRBV7-9,TRBD1,TRBJ1-1,15,CASSLARTGMKEAFF,TGTGCCAGCAGCTTAGCCCGGACAGGGATGAAAGAAGCTTTCTTT
NA,TRBV5-1,TRBD1,TRBJ2-3,16,CASSLVHMTGKDTQYF,TGCGCCAGCAGCTTGGTACATATGACAGGGAAAGATACGCAGTATTTT
NA,TRBV9,TRBD1,TRBJ1-3,15,CASSYGTTGDNTIYF,TGTGCCAGCAGCTACGGAACGACAGGGGACAACACCATATATTTT
NA,TRBV27,TRBD2,TRBJ2-2,20,CASSLLPEIAGGPVTGELFF,TGTGCCAGCAGTTTGCTCCCAGAAATAGCGGGGGGGCCAGTCACCGGGGAGCTGTTTTTT
NA,TRBV7-9,NA,TRBJ2-7,12,CSSSRQGYEQYF,TGTTCCAGCAGCCGCCAGGGCTACGAGCAGTACTTC
NA,TRBV7-2,NA,TRBJ1-3,13,CASSVGSGNTIYF,TGTGCCAGCAGTGTCGGCTCTGGAAACACCATATATTTT
NA,TRBV5-1,NA,TRBJ2-5,14,CASSLGPSGETQYF,TGCGCCAGCAGCTTGGGACCTTCGGGGGAGACCCAGTACTTC
NA,TRBV5-1,TRBD2,TRBJ2-5,15,CASSLRASGGETQYF,TGCGCCAGCAGCCTCCGGGCTAGCGGGGGGGAGACCCAGTACTTC
NA,TRBV19,TRBD2,TRBJ2-3,15,CASSMMAGGEDTQYF,TGTGCCAGTAGTATGATGGCGGGAGGAGAAGATACGCAGTATTTT
NA,TRBV2,TRBD2,TRBJ2-5,15,CASSVLGPSGETQYF,TGTGCCAGCAGTGTTTTGGGGCCTAGCGGGGAGACCCAGTACTTC
NA,TRBV10-3,TRBD1,TRBJ2-1,15,CAASRDRGTYNEQFF,TGTGCCGCTTCGCGGGACAGGGGCACCTACAATGAGCAGTTCTTC
NA,TRBV19,NA,TRBJ1-2,20,CASSLGSAMAVSIAMGGYTF,TGTGCCAGTAGTCTTGGGTCCGCGATGGCCGTATCAATAGCGATGGGCGGCTACACCTTC
once,TRBV19,TRBD2,TRBJ2-1,14,CASSTREAYNEQFF,TGTGCCAGTAGTACCCGGGAGGCTTACAATGAGCAGTTCTTC
NA,TRBV19,TRBD2,TRBJ2-7,16,CASSHRTSGRAPEQYF,TGTGCCAGTAGTCACCGGACTAGCGGGAGGGCCCCCGAGCAGTACTTC
NA,TRBV5-4,TRBD2,TRBJ2-7,16,CASSSLGTSGDHEQYF,TGTGCCAGCAGCTCCCTCGGGACTAGCGGAGACCACGAGCAGTACTTC
NA,TRBV5-1,NA,TRBJ1-1,14,CASSLAGANTEAFF,TGCGCCAGCAGCTTGGCCGGAGCCAACACTGAAGCTTTCTTT